Below, one T cell receptor beta chain is given with its context. Germline trimming cut 3 bases from V and 5 bases from J; bases unmatched to any gene: 9. The CDR3 spans 15 residues. This specimen belongs to a study of blood T cells in healthy people across ages. Study-wide context: About one barcoded beta molecule was captured per two T cells (by template switching).

A second 7 to 11 cycle PCR used barcoded and J-beta primers. TCRdb analysed the 5' RACE reads with MiXCR anew, one entry per CDR3 protein. The sample shows hundreds of thousands of distinct CDR3 sequences, 20% to 25% of them seen only once. The sample, about 9.2 milliliters of peripheral blood, was drawn from each donor. The source of this sequence is a man between 65 and 79 years old in good health. The specimen sequenced was blood. The rearrangement links TRBV12-3 or TRBV12-4 to TRBJ2-5; 7 bases match TRBD2. The CDR3, as DNA: TGTGCCAGCAGTTTTTCGGTTAGCGGGTCGGAGACCCAGTACTTC. Amino acids: CASSFSVSGSETQYF.